The clone carrying this T cell receptor beta chain was detected only a few times. These data are taken from a study of regulatory T cells in long-lasting Graves disease. About the study: Freshly diagnosed Graves' patients had used antithyroid drugs for under 3 months.

For TCR beta, libraries came from iRepertoire HTBI primers and Arm-PCR of CDR3 regions. From the multiplex PCR reads, TCRdb called clonotypes with MiXCR, one entry per CDR3 protein. The sample records 540,000 or so distinct CDR3 sequences, roughly 12% being singletons. Time point reported: newly diagnosed GD, antithyroid drugs for less than 3 months. RNA extracted from PBMCs served as the sequencing template. The CDR3 covers 13 residues. Germline CDR1 reads MNHNS; CDR2 reads SASEGT. V was clipped by 6 bases and J by 4 bases, with 10 bases between them. This sample also appeared in a second study, on T cells in Graves' hyperthyroidism and ophthalmopathy. Per that paper: The study left out patients who had uncontrolled infection, other autoimmune disease, pregnancy or lactation. HTBI primers drove first-round RT-PCR of the TCR CDR3. Peripheral blood also featured most of the thyroid clonotypes expanded above 0.001.

The gene calls are TRBV6-1 and TRBJ1-5, with D uncertain. This material consisted of peripheral blood mononuclear cells (PBMCs), taken at new diagnosis, from a patient treated with antithyroid drugs. The clonotype comes from a man aged 30-40 years with Graves disease. As DNA, the CDR3 is TGTGCCAGCAGCTGGGGTAATAATCAGCCCCAGCATTTT. This translates into CASSWGNNQPQHF.